This T cell receptor (beta chain) was sequenced during a study of radiation and T cells in renal cell carcinoma. The CDR3 runs to 16 residues. Germline assignment: CDR1 SGHDN and CDR2 FVKESK. V lost 0 bases and J 10 bases, leaving 16 bases between the germline ends. Time point defined: baseline pretreatment blood. Treatment: 15 Gy SBRT to primary tumor, nephrectomy 4 weeks later. Blood was sampled at baseline, 2 weeks and 4 weeks after SBRT. Measured with immunoSEQ multiplex PCR; TCRdb has only the in-frame clones, and not every one. The sample has 140,000 to 150,000 clones, about 85% seen once. Turning to this clone: Its specificity is unknown.

Findings and caveats of the study: No pretreatment tumor biopsies were available for baseline clonotypes.

The sequence was collected from a woman in her 70s with renal cell carcinoma. Here the sequenced sample was blood, taken from a patient whose treatment included radiotherapy and nephrectomy. The rearrangement uses TRBV14 and TRBJ1-6, with D unclear. This chain's CDR3 is CASSQDLASSSSPLHF. The CDR3 DNA sequence: TGTGCCAGCAGCCAAGATCTGGCAAGTTCGAGCTCACCCCTCCACTTT.